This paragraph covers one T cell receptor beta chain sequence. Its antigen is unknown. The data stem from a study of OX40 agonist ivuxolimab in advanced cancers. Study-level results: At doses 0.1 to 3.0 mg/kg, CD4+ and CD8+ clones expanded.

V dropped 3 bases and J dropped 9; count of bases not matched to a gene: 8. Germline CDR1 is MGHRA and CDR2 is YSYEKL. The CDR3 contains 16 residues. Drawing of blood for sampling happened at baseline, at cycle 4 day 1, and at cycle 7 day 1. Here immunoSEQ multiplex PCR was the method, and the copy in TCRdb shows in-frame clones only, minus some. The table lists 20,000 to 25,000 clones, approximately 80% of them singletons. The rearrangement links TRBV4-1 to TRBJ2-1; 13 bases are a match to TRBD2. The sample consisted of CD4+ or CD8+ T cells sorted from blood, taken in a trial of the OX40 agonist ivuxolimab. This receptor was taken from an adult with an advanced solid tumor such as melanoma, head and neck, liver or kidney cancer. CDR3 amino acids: CASSHGLAGVGIEQFF. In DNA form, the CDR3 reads TGCGCCAGCAGCCACGGACTAGCGGGAGTGGGGATTGAGCAGTTCTTC.